One and the same sample provided the 13 T cell receptor beta chains below, sequenced in a study of T-cell reconstitution after alpha-beta-depleted transplantation in children. It was with unique molecular identifiers that the TCRbeta library was prepared. TCRdb reprocessed the PCR reads via MiXCR and lists one record per CDR3 protein. The repertoire holds some 200,000 distinct CDR3 sequences, roughly a tenth seen once, with about 28% in the top ten. The starting material was PBMCs, obtained before TCRalphabeta/CD19-depleted stem cell transplant. These receptors were collected from a child younger than two with acute myeloid leukemia, due to receive a stem cell transplant.

This clonotype was recorded many times. The rearrangement links TRBV19 to TRBJ1-2, with 11 bases that match TRBD1. V was clipped by 3 bases and J by 5 bases; unmatched bases: 5. Germline CDR1 is LNHDA and CDR2 is SQIVND (reference sequence). CDR3 length: 15 residues. The CDR3 DNA sequence: TGTGCCAGTAGTATGAGGCGGGACAGGGGGTATGGCTACACCTTC. Its protein is CASSMRRDRGYGYTF.

In this sample, this clonotype turned up many times. The V and J genes are TRBV12-3 or TRBV12-4 and TRBJ1-1, with D tentatively TRBD1 (5 bases). Between the trimmed V and J ends, which lost 5 bases and 6 bases, there was a span of 13 bases. The CDR3 loop spans 13 amino acids. CDR3: CASSLTGTSEAFF. For the CDR3, the DNA is TGTGCCAGCAGTCTCACCGGGACCTCTGAAGCTTTCTTT.

The sample holds many counts of this clonotype. The chain is built from TRBV7-2 and TRBJ2-2; TRBD2 is a possible D gene (5 bases). Trimming left V 0 bases short and J 6 bases short, with 11 bases between. This CDR3 spans 15 amino acids. CDR1 and CDR2 (germline): SGHTA, FQGNSA. CDR3 in amino acids: CASSLAGSPPGELFF. DNA of the CDR3: TGTGCCAGCAGCTTAGCGGGGAGTCCCCCCGGGGAGCTGTTTTTT.

This chain's CDR3 is CASSPYTPRETQYF. CDR3 in DNA: TGTGCCAGCAGCCCGTATACTCCAAGGGAGACCCAGTACTTC. The chain uses TRBV7-6 and TRBJ2-5; D uncertain. Trimming left V 5 bases short and J 5 bases short, with 15 bases between. Germline assignment: CDR1 SGHVS and CDR2 FNYEAQ. The CDR3 sequence is 14 residues long.

The table lists this clonotype with many counts. The rearrangement uses TRBV20-1 and TRBJ2-1; 7 bases map to TRBD1. The J segment lost 3 bases and the V segment lost 6 bases, leaving 5 bases of the junction unmatched. Germline V gives CDR1 DFQATT, CDR2 SNEGSKA (reference sequence). This CDR3 is built from 13 residues. CDR3: CSAPRTGYNEQFF. CDR3 nucleotides: TGCAGTGCCCCGAGGACAGGCTACAATGAGCAGTTCTTC.

This clonotype was recorded at least ten times. The V call is TRBV6-2 or TRBV6-3, the J call TRBJ1-2; TRBD1 matches at 8 bases. The germline CDR1 and CDR2 sequences are MNHEY and SVGEGT. The V gene end was trimmed by 4 bases and the J gene end by 6 bases; junction bases not matched to a gene: 4. The CDR3 runs 13 residues. The CDR3 reads CASSFATGDGYTF. Here the CDR3 DNA reads TGTGCCAGCAGTTTTGCGACAGGGGATGGCTACACCTTC.

This chain joins TRBV10-3 and TRBJ2-3; D remains unclear. The CDR3 sequence is 15 residues long. The V gene's germline CDR1 is ENHRY and CDR2 SYGVKD. V dropped 10 bases and J dropped 1 base, with 18 bases sitting between them. CDR3 protein: CATSQGRGGTDTQYF. For the CDR3, the DNA is TGTGCCACGAGCCAAGGCCGTGGGGGCACAGATACGCAGTATTTT.

This clonotype was seen only a few times. The chain carries TRBV20-1 and TRBJ2-2; possibly TRBD2 for D (6 bases). The V end was cut by 6 bases, the J end by 4 bases, with 12 bases between. The CDR3 runs 13 residues. CDR1 and CDR2 from the germline V gene are DFQATT and SNEGSKA (reference sequence). CDR3 region: CSATGLLTGELFF. DNA of the CDR3: TGCAGTGCAACGGGACTCCTCACCGGGGAGCTGTTTTTT.

This clonotype was counted many times. V usage is TRBV5-1 and J usage is TRBJ1-1; 9 bases are a match to TRBD1. Germline CDR1 reads SGHRS; CDR2 reads YFSETQ. CDR3 length: 14 residues. The J segment lost 11 bases and the V segment lost 4 bases, leaving 12 bases of the junction unmatched. This CDR3 is CASSPRGGDRAAFF. The CDR3, as DNA: TGCGCCAGCAGCCCTAGAGGGGGGGACAGGGCGGCTTTCTTT.

There are a few counts of this clonotype. DNA for the CDR3: TGTGCCGTTACTAGCGGGGGGAAGAGCGGGGAGCTGTTTTTT. It translates to CAVTSGGKSGELFF. The chain uses TRBV28 and TRBJ2-2; 12 bases are a match to TRBD2. J lost 7 bases, V lost 11 bases, and 8 bases had no gene match. Germline CDR1 and CDR2: MDHEN and SYDVKM. The CDR3 has 14 amino acids.

This clonotype was observed many times. The V gene is TRBV29-1, the J gene TRBJ2-2, with D tentatively TRBD1 or TRBD2 (6 bases each). The CDR3 runs 14 residues. Trimming took 6 bases from V and 3 from J, leaving 14 bases between them. Germline CDR1 reads SQVTM; CDR2 reads ANQGSEA. The CDR3 bases are TGCAGCGTGGAGGGGGTTATGGACACCGGGGAGCTGTTTTTT. Translated, it gives CSVEGVMDTGELFF.

The chain has TRBV30 and TRBJ2-5; D possibly corresponds to TRBD2 (6 bases). The CDR3 is 13 amino acids. Germline assignment: CDR1 GTSNPN and CDR2 SVGIG (reference sequence). The V and J ends lost 5 bases and 5 bases respectively, with 15 bases between them. Written as DNA, the CDR3 is TGTGCCTGGGGCGGGACGACTTGGGAGACCCAGTACTTC. This sequence encodes CAWGGTTWETQYF.

In this sample, this clonotype turned up many times. The V and J genes are TRBV11-1 and TRBJ1-2, with D tentatively TRBD1 (6 bases). V lost 4 bases to trimming and J lost 0 bases, with 21 bases between them. This CDR3 is built from 18 residues. Germline-derived CDR1 and CDR2 are SGHAT and FQDESV (reference sequence). The CDR3 is CASSSGRTAPRANYGYTF. The CDR3 nucleotides are TGTGCCAGCAGCTCCGGGCGGACAGCCCCCCGAGCTAACTATGGCTACACCTTC.